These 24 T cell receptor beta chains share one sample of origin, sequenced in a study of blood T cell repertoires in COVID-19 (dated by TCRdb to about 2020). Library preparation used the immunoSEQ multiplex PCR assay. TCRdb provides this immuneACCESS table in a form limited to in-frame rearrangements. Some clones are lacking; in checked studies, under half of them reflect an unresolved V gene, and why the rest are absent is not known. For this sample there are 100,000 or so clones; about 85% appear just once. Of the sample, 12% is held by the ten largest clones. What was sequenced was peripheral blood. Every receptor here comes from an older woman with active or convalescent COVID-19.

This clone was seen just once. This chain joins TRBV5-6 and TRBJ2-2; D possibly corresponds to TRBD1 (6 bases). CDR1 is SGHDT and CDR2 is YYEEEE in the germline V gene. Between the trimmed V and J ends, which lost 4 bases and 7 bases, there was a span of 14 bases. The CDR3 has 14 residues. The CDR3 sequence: CASSEQGSGGELFF. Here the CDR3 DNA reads TGTGCCAGCAGCGAGCAGGGGTCTGGCGGGGAGCTGTTTTTT.

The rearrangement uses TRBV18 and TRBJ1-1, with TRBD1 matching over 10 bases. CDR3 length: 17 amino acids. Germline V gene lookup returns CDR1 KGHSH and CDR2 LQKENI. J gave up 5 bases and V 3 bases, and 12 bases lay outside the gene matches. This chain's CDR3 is CASSPMITGTGVTEAFF. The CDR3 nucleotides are TGTGCCAGCTCACCTATGATTACCGGGACAGGGGTTACTGAAGCTTTCTTT.

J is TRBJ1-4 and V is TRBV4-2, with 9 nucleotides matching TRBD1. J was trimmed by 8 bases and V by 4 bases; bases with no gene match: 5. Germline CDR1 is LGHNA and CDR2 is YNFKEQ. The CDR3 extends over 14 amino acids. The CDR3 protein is CASSPGTGYEKLFF. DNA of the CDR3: TGTGCCAGCAGCCCTGGGACAGGGTACGAAAAACTGTTTTTT.

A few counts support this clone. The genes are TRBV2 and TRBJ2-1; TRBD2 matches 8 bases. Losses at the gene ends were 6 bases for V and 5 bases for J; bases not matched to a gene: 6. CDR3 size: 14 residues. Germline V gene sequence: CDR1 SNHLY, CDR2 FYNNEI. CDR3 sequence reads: CASSQTSADNEQFF. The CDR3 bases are TGTGCCAGCAGCCAGACTAGCGCGGACAATGAGCAGTTCTTC.

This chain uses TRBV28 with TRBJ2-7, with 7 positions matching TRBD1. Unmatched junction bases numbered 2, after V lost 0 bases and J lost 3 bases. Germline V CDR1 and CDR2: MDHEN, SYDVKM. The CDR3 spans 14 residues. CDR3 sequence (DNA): TGTGCCAGCAGTTTATGGGCAGGGGGCTACGAGCAGTACTTC. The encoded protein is CASSLWAGGYEQYF.

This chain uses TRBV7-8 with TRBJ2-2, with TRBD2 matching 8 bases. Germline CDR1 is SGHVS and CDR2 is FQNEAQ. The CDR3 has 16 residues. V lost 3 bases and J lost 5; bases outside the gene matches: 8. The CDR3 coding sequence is TGTGCCAGCAGCTTCCTCTCGGGGGGGAATACCGGGGAGCTGTTTTTT. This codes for CASSFLSGGNTGELFF.

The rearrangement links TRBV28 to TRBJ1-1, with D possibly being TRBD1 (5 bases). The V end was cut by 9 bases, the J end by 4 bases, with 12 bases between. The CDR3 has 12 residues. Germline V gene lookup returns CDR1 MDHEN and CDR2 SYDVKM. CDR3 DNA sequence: TGTGCCAGTTGGGGGGGAGGCACTGAAGCTTTCTTT. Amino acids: CASWGGGTEAFF.

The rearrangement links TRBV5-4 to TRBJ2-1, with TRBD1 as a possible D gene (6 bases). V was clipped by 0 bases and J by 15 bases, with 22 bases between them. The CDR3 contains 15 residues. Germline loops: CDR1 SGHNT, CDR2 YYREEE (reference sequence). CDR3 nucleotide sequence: TGTGCCAGCAGCTTGGATGGGACACCGGGCCCCGTGAGGTTCTTC. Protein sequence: CASSLDGTPGPVRFF.

This CDR3 is CASSLLPGGISYEQYF. The CDR3 DNA reads as TGTGCCAGCAGTTTGCTTCCAGGGGGGATATCCTACGAGCAGTACTTC. The chain has TRBV27 and TRBJ2-7; the D gene is possibly TRBD1 (7 bases). Germline V lookup: CDR1 MNHEY, CDR2 SMNVEV (reference sequence). Trimming took off 3 bases at V and 1 base at J, with 16 bases between the two ends. The CDR3 sequence is 16 residues long.

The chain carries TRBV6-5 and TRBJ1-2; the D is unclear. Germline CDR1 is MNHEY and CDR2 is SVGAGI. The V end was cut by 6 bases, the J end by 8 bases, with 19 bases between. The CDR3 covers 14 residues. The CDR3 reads CASRFGETKEGYTF. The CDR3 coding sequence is TGTGCCAGCAGATTCGGAGAGACCAAGGAAGGCTACACCTTC.

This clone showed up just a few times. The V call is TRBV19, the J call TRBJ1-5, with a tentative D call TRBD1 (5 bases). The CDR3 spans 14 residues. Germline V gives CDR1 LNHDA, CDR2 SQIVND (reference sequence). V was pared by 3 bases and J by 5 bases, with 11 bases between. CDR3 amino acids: CASSIGGVDQPQHF. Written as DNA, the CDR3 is TGTGCCAGTAGTATCGGGGGGGTGGATCAGCCCCAGCATTTT.

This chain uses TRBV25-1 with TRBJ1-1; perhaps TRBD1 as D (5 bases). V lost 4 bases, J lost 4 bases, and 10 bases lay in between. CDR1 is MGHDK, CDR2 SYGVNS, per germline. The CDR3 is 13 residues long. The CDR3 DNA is TGTGCCAGCAGTGTTGGGGCCGGCACTGAAGCTTTCTTT. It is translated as CASSVGAGTEAFF.

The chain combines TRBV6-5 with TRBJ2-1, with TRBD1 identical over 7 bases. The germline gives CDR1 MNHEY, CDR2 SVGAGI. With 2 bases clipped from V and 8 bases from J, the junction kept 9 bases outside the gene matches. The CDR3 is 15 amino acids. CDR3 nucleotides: TGTGCCAGCAGTTACGCGAACCAACAGGGGTATGAGCAGTTCTTC. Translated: CASSYANQQGYEQFF.

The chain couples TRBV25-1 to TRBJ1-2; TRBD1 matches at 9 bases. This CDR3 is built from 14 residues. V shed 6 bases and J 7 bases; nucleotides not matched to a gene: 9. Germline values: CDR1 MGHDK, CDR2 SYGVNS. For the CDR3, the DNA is TGTGCCAGCAGCAGCGGGACAGGGATCAGTGGCTACACCTTC. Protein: CASSSGTGISGYTF.

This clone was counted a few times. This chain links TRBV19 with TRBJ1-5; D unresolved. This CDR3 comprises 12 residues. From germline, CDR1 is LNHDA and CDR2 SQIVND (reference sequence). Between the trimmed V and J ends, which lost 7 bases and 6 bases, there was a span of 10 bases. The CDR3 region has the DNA TGTGCCAGTACGGTAGCCAGTCAGCCCCAGCATTTT. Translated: CASTVASQPQHF.

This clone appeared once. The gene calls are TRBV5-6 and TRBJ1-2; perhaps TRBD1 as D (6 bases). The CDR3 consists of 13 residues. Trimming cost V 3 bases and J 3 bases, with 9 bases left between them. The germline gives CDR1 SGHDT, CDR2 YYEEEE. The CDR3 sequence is CASSSGTYYGYTF. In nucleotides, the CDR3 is TGTGCCAGCAGCTCCGGGACATACTATGGCTACACCTTC.

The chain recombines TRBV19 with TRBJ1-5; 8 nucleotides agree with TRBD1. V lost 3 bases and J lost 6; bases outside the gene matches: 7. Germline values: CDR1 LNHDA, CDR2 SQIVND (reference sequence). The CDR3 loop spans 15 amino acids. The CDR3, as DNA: TGTGCCAGTAGTATTCCCGGGACAGGCCCTCAGCCCCAGCATTTT. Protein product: CASSIPGTGPQPQHF. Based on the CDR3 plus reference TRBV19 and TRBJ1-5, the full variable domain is DGGITQSPKYLFRKEGQNVTLSCEQNLNHDAMYWYRQDPGQGLRLIYYSQIVNDFQKGDIAEGYSVSREKKESFPLTVTSAQKNPTAFYLCASSIPGTGPQPQHFGDGTRLSIL.

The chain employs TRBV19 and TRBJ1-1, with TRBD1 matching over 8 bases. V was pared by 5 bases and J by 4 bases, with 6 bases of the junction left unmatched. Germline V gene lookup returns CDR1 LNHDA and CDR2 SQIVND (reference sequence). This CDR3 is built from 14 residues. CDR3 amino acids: CASSLQDRATEAFF. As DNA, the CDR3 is TGTGCCAGTAGTCTCCAGGACAGGGCCACTGAAGCTTTCTTT. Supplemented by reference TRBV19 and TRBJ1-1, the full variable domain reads DGGITQSPKYLFRKEGQNVTLSCEQNLNHDAMYWYRQDPGQGLRLIYYSQIVNDFQKGDIAEGYSVSREKKESFPLTVTSAQKNPTAFYLCASSLQDRATEAFFGQGTRLTVV.

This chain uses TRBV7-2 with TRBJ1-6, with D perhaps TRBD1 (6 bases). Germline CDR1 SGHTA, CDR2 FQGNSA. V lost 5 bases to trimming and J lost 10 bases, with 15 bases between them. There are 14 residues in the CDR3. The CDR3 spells CASSPQGVGSPLHF. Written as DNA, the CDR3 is TGTGCCAGCAGCCCACAGGGAGTAGGGTCACCCCTCCACTTT.

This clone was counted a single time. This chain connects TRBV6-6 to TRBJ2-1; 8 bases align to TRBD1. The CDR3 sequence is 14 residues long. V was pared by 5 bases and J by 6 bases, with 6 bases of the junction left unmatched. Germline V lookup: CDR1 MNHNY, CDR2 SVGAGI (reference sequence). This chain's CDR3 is CASSNPGQANEQFF. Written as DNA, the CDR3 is TGTGCCAGCAGTAATCCGGGACAGGCCAATGAGCAGTTCTTC.

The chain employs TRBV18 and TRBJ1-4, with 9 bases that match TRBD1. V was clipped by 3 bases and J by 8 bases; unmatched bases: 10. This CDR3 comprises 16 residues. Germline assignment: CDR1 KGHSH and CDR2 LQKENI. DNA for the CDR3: TGTGCCAGCTCACCTACAAAGGGACAGGGTCGGGAAAAACTGTTTTTT. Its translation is CASSPTKGQGREKLFF.

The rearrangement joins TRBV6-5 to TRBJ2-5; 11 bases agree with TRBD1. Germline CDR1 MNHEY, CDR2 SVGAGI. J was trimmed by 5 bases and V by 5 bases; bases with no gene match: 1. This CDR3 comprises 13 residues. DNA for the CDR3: TGTGCCAGCAGTCGGGACAGGGGGGAGACCCAGTACTTC. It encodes CASSRDRGETQYF.

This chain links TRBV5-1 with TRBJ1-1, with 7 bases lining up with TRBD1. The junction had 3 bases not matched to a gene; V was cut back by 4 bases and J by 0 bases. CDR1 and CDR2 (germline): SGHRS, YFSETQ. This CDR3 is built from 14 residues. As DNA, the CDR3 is TGCGCCAGCAGCCCTGGGACAGTGAACACTGAAGCTTTCTTT. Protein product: CASSPGTVNTEAFF.

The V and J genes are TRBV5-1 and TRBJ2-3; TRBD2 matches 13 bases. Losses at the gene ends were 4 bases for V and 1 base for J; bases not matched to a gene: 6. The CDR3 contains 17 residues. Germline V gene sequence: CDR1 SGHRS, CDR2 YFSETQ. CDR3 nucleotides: TGCGCCAGCAGCCCCTGGACTAGCGGGGGCCGCACAGATACGCAGTATTTT. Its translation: CASSPWTSGGRTDTQYF.